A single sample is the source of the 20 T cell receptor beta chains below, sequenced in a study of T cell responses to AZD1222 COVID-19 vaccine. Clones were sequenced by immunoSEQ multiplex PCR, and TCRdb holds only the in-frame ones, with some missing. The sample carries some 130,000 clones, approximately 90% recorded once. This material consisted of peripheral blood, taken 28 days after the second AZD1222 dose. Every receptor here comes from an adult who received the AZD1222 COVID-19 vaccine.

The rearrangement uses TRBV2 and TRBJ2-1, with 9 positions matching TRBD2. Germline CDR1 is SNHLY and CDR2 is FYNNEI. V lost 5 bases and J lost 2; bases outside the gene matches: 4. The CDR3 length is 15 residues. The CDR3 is CASSLAGSAYNEQFF. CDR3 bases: TGTGCCAGCAGTCTAGCGGGGAGTGCCTACAATGAGCAGTTCTTC.

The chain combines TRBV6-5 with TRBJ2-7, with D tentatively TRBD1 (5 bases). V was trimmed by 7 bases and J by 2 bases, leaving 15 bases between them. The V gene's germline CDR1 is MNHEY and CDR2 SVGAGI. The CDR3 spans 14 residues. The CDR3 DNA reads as TGTGCCAGCACCCGAGTCTACAGGACCTACGAGCAGTACTTC. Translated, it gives CASTRVYRTYEQYF.

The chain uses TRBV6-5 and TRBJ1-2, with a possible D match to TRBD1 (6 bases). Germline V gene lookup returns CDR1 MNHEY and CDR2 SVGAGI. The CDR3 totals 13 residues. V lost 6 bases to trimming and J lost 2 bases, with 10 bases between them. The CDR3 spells CASRPDRNYGYTF. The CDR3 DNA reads TGTGCCAGCAGGCCCGACAGGAACTATGGCTACACCTTC.

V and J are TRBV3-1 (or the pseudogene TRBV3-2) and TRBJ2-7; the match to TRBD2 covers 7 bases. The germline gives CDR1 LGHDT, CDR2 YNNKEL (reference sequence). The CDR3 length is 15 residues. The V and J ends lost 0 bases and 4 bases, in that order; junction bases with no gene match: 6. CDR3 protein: CASSQEGRESYEQYF. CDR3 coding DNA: TGTGCCAGCAGCCAAGAGGGGCGGGAGTCTTACGAGCAGTACTTC.

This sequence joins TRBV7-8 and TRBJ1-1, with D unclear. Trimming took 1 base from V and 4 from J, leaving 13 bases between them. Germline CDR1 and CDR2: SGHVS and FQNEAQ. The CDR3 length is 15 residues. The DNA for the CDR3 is TGTGCCAGCAGCTTAGAGGCTTTAGCAGGCACTGAAGCTTTCTTT. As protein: CASSLEALAGTEAFF.

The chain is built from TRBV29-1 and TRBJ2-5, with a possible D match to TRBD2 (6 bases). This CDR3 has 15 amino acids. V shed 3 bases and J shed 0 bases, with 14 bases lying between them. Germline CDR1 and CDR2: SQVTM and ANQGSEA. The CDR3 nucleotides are TGCAGCGTTGAGATATTAGCGGAGTACCAAGAGACCCAGTACTTC. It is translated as CSVEILAEYQETQYF.

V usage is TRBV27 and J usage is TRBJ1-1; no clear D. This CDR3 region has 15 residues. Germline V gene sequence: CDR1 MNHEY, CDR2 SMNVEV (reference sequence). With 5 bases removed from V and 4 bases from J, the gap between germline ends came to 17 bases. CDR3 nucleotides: TGTGCCAGCAGTCAATTGCCCGCTGGCGGCACTGAAGCTTTCTTT. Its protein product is CASSQLPAGGTEAFF.

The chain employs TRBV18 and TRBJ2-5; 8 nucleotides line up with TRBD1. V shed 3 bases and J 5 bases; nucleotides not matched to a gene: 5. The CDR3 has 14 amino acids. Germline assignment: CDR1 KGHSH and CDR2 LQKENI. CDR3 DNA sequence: TGTGCCAGCTCACCGGACAGGGTAATGGAGACCCAGTACTTC. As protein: CASSPDRVMETQYF. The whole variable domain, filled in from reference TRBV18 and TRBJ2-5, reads NAGVMQNPRHLVRRRGQEARLRCSPMKGHSHVYWYRQLPEEGLKFMVYLQKENIIDESGMPKERFSAEFPKEGPSILRIQQVVRGDSAAYFCASSPDRVMETQYFGPGTRLLVL.

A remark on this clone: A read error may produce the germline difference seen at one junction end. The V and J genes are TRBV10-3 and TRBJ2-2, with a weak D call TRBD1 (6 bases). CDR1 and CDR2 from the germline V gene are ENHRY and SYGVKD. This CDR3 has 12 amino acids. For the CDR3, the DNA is TGTGCCACTACAGGGAACGCCGGGGAGCTGTTTTTT. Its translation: CATTGNAGELFF.

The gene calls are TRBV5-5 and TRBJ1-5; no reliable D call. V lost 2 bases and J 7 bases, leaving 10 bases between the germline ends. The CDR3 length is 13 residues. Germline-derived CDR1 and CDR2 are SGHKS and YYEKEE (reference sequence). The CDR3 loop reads CASSLRAGQPQHF. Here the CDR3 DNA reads TGTGCCAGCAGCTTACGGGCTGGGCAGCCCCAGCATTTT.

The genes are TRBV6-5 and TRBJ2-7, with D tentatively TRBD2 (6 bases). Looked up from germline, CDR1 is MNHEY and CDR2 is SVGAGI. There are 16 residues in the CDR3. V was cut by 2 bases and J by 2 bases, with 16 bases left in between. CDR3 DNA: TGTGCCAGCAGTTACAGGAGGGTTAGTCAAACCTACGAGCAGTACTTC. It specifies CASSYRRVSQTYEQYF.

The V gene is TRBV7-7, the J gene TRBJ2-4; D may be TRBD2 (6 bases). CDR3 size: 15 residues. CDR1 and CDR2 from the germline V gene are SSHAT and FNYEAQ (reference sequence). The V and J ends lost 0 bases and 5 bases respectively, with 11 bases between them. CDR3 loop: CASSLAPGVENIQYF. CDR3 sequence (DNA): TGTGCCAGCAGCTTAGCACCGGGGGTCGAAAACATTCAGTACTTC.

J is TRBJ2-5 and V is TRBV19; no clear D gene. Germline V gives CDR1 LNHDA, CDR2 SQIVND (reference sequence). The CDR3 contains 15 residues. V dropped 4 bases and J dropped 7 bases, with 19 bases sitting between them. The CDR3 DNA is TGTGCCAGTAGTAAAAACCCTGGGGTTGCTGGGACCCAGTACTTC. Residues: CASSKNPGVAGTQYF.

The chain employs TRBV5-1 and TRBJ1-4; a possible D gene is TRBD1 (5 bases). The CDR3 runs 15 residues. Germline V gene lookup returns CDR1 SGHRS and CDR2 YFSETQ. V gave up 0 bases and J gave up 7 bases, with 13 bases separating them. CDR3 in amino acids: CASSLGDVVGEKLFF. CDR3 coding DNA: TGCGCCAGCAGCTTGGGGGACGTGGTGGGTGAAAAACTGTTTTTT.

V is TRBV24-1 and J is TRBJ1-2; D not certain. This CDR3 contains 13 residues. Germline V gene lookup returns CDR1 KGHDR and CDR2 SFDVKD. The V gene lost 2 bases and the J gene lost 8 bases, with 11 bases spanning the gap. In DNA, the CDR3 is TGTGCCACCAGTGATTCCGGGGTGGAGGGCTACACCTTC. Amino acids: CATSDSGVEGYTF.

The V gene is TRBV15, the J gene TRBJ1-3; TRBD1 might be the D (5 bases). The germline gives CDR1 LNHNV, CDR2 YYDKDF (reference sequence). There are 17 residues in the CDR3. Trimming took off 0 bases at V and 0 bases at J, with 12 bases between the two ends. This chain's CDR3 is CATSRDVVGLSGNTIYF. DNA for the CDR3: TGTGCCACCAGCAGAGATGTTGTGGGGCTCTCTGGAAACACCATATATTTT.

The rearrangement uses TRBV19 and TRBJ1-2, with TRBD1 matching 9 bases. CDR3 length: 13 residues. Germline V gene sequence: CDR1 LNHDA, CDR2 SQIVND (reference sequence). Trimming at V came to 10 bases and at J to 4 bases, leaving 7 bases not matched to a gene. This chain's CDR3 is CATRTGGGYGYTF. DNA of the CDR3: TGTGCCACTAGAACAGGGGGCGGCTATGGCTACACCTTC.

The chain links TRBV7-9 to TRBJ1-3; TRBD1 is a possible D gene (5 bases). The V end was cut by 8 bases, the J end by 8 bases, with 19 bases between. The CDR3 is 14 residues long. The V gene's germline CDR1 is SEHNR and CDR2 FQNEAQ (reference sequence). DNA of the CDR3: TGTGCCAGCGGACCAACAGGATCCGGGGACACCATATATTTT. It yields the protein CASGPTGSGDTIYF.

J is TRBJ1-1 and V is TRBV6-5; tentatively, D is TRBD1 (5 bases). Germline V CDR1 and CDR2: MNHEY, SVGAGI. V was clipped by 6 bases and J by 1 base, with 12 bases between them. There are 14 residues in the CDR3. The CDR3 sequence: CASSRSTGNTEAFF. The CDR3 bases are TGTGCCAGCAGCCGATCAACAGGGAACACTGAAGCTTTCTTT.

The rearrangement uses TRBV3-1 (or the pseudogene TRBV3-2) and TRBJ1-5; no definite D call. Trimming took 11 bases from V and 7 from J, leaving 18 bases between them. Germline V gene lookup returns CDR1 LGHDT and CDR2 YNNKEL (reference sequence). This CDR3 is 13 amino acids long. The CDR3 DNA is TGTGCCCCAAGGTTCTACAGTAACCAGCCCCAGCATTTT. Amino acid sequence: CAPRFYSNQPQHF.